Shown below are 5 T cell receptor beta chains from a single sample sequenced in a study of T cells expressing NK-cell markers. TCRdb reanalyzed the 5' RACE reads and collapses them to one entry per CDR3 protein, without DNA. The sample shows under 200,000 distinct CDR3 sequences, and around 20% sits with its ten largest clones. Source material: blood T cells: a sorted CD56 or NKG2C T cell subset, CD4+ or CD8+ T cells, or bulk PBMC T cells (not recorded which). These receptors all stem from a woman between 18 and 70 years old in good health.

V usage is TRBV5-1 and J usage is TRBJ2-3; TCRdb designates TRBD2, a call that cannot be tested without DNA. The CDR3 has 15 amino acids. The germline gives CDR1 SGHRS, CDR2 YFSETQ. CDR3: CASSWGSGGSDTQYF.

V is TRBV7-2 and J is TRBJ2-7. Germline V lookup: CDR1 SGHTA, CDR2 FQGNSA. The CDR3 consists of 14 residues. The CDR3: CASSLLRGGYEQYF. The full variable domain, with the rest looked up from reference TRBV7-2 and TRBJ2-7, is GAGVSQSPSNKVTEKGKDVELRCDPISGHTALYWYRQSLGQGLEFLIYFQGNSAPDKSGLPSDRFSAERTGGSVSTLTIQRTQQEDSAVYLCASSLLRGGYEQYFGPGTRLTVT.

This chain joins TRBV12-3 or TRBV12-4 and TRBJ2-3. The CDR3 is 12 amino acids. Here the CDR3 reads CASTLIGDTQYF.

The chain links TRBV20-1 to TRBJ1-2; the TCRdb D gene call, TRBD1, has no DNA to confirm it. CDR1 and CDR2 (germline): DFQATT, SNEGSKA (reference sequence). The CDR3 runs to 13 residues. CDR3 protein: CSATDRVGYGYTF.

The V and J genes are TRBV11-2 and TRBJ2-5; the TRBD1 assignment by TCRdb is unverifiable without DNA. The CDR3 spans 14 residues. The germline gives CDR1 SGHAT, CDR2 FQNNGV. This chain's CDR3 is CASSLVGGRETQYF. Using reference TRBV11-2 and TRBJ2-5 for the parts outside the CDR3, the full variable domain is EAGVAQSPRYKIIEKRQSVAFWCNPISGHATLYWYQQILGQGPKLLIQFQNNGVVDDSQLPKDRFSAERLKGVDSTLKIQPAKLEDSAVYLCASSLVGGRETQYFGPGTRLLVL.